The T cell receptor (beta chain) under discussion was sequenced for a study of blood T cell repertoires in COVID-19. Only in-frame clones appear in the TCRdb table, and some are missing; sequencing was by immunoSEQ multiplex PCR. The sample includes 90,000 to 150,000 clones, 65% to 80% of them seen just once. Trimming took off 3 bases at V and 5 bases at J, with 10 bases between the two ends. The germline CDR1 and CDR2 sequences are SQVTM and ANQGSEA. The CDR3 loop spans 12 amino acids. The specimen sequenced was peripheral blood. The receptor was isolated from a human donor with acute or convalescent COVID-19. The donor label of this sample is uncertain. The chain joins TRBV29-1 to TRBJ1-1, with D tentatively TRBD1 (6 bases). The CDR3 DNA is TGCAGCGTTGACAGGGGCAGGACTGAAGCTTTCTTT. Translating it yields CSVDRGRTEAFF.